This T cell receptor beta chain was observed in a study of OX40 agonist ivuxolimab in advanced cancers. The wider study: Patients were treated with intravenous ivuxolimab, dosed at 0.01 to 10 mg/kg and infused every 2 weeks.

It was autoimmune disease history or systemic immunosuppression that excluded patients. Data came from immunoSEQ multiplex PCR; TCRdb stores just in-frame clones and leaves some out. The sample includes about 76,000 clones, about 81% of them seen just once. This CDR3 spans 13 amino acids. CDR1 is MDHEN and CDR2 is SYDVKM in the germline V gene. Trimming shortened V by 5 bases and J by 9 bases, and 13 bases separated the two germline ends. The chain joins TRBV28 to TRBJ2-2; the D gene is possibly TRBD1 (5 bases). This specimen was CD4+ or CD8+ T cells sorted from blood, taken in a trial of the OX40 agonist ivuxolimab. This clonotype originated in an adult with an advanced solid tumor such as melanoma, head and neck, liver or kidney cancer. CDR3 region: CASSEPQARELFF. CDR3 in DNA: TGTGCCAGCAGTGAACCACAGGCACGGGAGCTGTTTTTT.